A selection of T cell receptor beta chains follows, all from one sample in a study of T cells after yellow fever vaccination. One entry per CDR3 protein results from TCRdb running MiXCR on the 5' RACE reads. This sample has approximately 300,000 distinct CDR3 sequences, with 6.8% found just once. The material was PBMCs, obtained 45 days after the first yellow fever vaccination. These receptors were collected from a man between 18 and 29 years old who received the YFV17D yellow fever vaccine. Each CDR3 is given with its conserved first and last residue. The D gene is left open where the match is weak. A row's size may be missing; if present it is once, few, many or a size class.

V,size,D,J,CDR3,DNA
TRBV7-7,few,.,TRBJ2-5,CASSLGGEPLETQYF,TGTGCCAGCAGCTTAGGCGGGGAGCCTTTAGAGACCCAGTACTTC
TRBV27,.,.,TRBJ2-5,CASSTGTFRTETQYF,TGTGCCAGCAGTACCGGGACGTTCCGTACAGAGACCCAGTACTTC
TRBV4-2,few,TRBD2,TRBJ2-1,CASSPGGLAGGPSYNEQFF,TGTGCCAGCAGCCCCGGAGGACTAGCGGGGGGCCCCTCCTACAATGAGCAGTTCTTC
TRBV7-8,few,TRBD2,TRBJ2-1,CASSLGLAHNEQFF,TGTGCCAGCAGCTTAGGACTAGCCCACAATGAGCAGTTCTTC
TRBV11-2,many,TRBD1,TRBJ1-2,CASSSIQGAYGYTF,TGTGCCAGCAGCTCCATCCAGGGGGCGTATGGCTACACCTTC
TRBV3-1,many,TRBD1,TRBJ2-5,CASSQEARHRGALDPEIQYF,TGTGCCAGCAGCCAAGAAGCCCGGCACAGGGGGGCGCTAGATCCCGAGATCCAGTACTTC
TRBV27,many,.,TRBJ2-2,CASSFGEAGELFF,TGTGCCAGCAGTTTTGGAGAGGCCGGGGAGCTGTTTTTT
TRBV2,few,.,TRBJ1-4,CASSEVRVTNEKLFF,TGTGCCAGCAGTGAAGTCCGGGTGACTAATGAAAAACTGTTTTTT
TRBV7-2,.,.,TRBJ2-2,CASSLLGGPNTGELFF,TGTGCCAGCAGCTTACTAGGGGGGCCTAACACCGGGGAGCTGTTTTTT
TRBV10-3,few,.,TRBJ2-5,CAISGTRAQETQYF,TGTGCCATCAGTGGAACTAGGGCCCAAGAGACCCAGTACTTC
TRBV18,few,TRBD1,TRBJ2-1,CASSPTGADKFF,TGTGCCAGCTCACCTACAGGGGCGGATAAGTTCTTC
TRBV12-5,few,.,TRBJ1-1,CASETLAQWGAEDTEAFF,TGTGCTAGTGAAACTTTGGCTCAGTGGGGCGCGGAGGACACTGAAGCTTTCTTT
TRBV10-1,few,TRBD2,TRBJ2-3,CASGLAGEDTQYF,TGCGCCAGCGGACTAGCGGGGGAAGATACGCAGTATTTT
TRBV7-8,few,TRBD1,TRBJ2-7,CASSLTHPDRGYEQYF,TGTGCCAGCAGCTTAACCCATCCGGACAGGGGTTACGAGCAGTACTTC
TRBV4-2,many,.,TRBJ2-3,CASSQGGAVPSTDTQYF,TGTGCCAGCAGCCAAGGTGGTGCGGTACCGAGCACAGATACGCAGTATTTT
TRBV29-1,.,TRBD1,TRBJ1-1,CSVGGTVLTEAFF,TGCAGCGTTGGCGGGACAGTTCTCACTGAAGCTTTCTTT
TRBV7-9,.,.,TRBJ2-5,CASSWTTETQYF,TGTGCCAGCAGCTGGACGACGGAGACCCAGTACTTC
TRBV15,few,.,TRBJ2-5,CATSTPGAFKKTQYF,TGTGCCACCAGCACCCCGGGGGCCTTTAAGAAGACCCAGTACTTC
TRBV29-1,few,.,TRBJ1-1,CSVEGRLSEAFF,TGCAGCGTTGAAGGTAGGCTTAGTGAAGCTTTCTTT
TRBV6-5,few,.,TRBJ2-1,CASSYSPLGGAPSGEQFF,TGTGCCAGCAGTTACTCCCCCCTGGGGGGGGCCCCCAGTGGGGAGCAGTTCTTC
TRBV19,.,.,TRBJ2-1,CASSRNRAWEQFF,TGTGCCAGTAGTAGAAACAGGGCGTGGGAGCAGTTCTTC
TRBV20-1,.,.,TRBJ1-2,CSCVTDLYGYTF,TGCAGCTGCGTTACCGACCTCTATGGCTACACCTTC
TRBV28,.,.,TRBJ1-2,CASTVLGRYGYTF,TGTGCCAGCACCGTCCTTGGACGGTATGGCTACACCTTC
TRBV29-1,.,.,TRBJ2-5,CSVSGGETQYF,TGCAGCGTGTCCGGAGGGGAGACCCAGTACTTC
TRBV6-1,.,TRBD2,TRBJ2-2,CASSEEGPEGLGFTGELFF,TGTGCCAGCAGTGAAGAGGGACCTGAGGGACTAGGATTCACCGGGGAGCTGTTTTTT